This T cell receptor beta chain was sequenced for a study of blood T cell repertoires in COVID-19. The repertoire was sequenced with immunoSEQ multiplex PCR; TCRdb's copy has only in-frame clones and lacks some. The profile shows a few hundred thousand clones, around 86% of them singletons. V was trimmed by 4 bases and J by 4 bases, leaving 12 bases between them. The CDR3 extends over 14 amino acids. Looked up from germline, CDR1 is SGDLS and CDR2 is YYNGEE. The source is a woman in her forties with acute COVID-19. V and J are TRBV9 and TRBJ1-5, with a weak D call TRBD1 (6 bases). Material for sequencing was PBMCs or T cells enriched from blood (not recorded which). The chain's CDR3 is CASSRGGTNQPQHF. The CDR3 nucleotides are TGTGCCAGCAGCCGGGGGGGCACTAATCAGCCCCAGCATTTT.